This entry concerns a single T cell receptor (beta chain). Clones were read by immunoSEQ multiplex PCR, and TCRdb kept only the in-frame ones, dropping some. In the table there are tens of thousands of clones, about 93% of which are singletons. This specimen belongs to a study of T cell changes during pregnancy in multiple sclerosis. The junction had 4 bases not matched to a gene; V was cut back by 1 base and J by 3 bases. There are 15 residues in the CDR3. Germline assignment: CDR1 MNHEY and CDR2 SMNVEV (reference sequence). Material: peripheral blood, obtained in the third trimester of pregnancy. The source is a female donor in good health, enrolled as a control in a pregnancy study. The chain carries TRBV27 and TRBJ2-7, with 9 bases fitting TRBD2. In DNA, the CDR3 is TGTGCCAGCAGTTTATATTCTAGCGGGATCTACGAGCAGTACTTC. Protein product: CASSLYSSGIYEQYF.